This entry concerns a single T cell receptor beta chain. Its antigen is currently not known. No base quality information exists; no much larger clone differs at one position. The run used an Illumina HiSeq 1500. TCRdb reanalyzed the raw reads on its own, using fastp at Q25 for trimming and MiXCR for clone calling, and kept in-frame beta chains. Rows with a matching CDR3 protein are joined into one entry that keeps the most common DNA and genes. The sample yields roughly 500,000 distinct CDR3 sequences; about 33% were counted once. The top ten clones comprise 15% to 20% of the sample. The germline V gene encodes CDR1 SEHNR and CDR2 FQNEAQ (reference sequence). V loses 2 bases at its end and J loses 8 bases; junction bases beyond the gene matches: 6. The cysteine opens and the phenylalanine closes a CDR3 of 15 amino acids. The kept DNA is CDR3 alone, 45 bases in frame from the first base. Per the publication, the treatment or condition label means: in vitro stimulation with specific CMV peptide epitopes to enrich CMV-specific T cells.

The data were obtained in a study of T cell repertoires in cytomegalovirus infection (dated by TCRdb to the late 2010s). The study in broad terms: Alongside well-studied HLA-B-restricted epitopes, the peptide stimulations were aimed at recently identified HLA-C-restricted CMV epitopes, whose presentation resists viral immunomodulation. Donor HLA type was relevant to the analysis, because carriage of CMV infection together with the matching HLA type was indicated by public TCR beta signatures.

Paper-wide results and their limitations: The ex vivo response was dominated by HLA-C-restricted CMV-specific TCR beta clonotypes, and the single most frequent clonotype in two of eight donors was supplied by these HLA-C-restricted clonotypes. In both this cohort and an independent roughly 400-donor cohort, the cumulative frequency of public TCR beta family members distinguished carriers of CMV infection plus the relevant HLA type.

This chain is built from TRBV7-9 and TRBJ1-4; 9 bases in the junction line up with TRBD1. This receptor was obtained from a human donor in good health (CMV status not recorded). Some clones in this sample may be carry-over from other donors' samples. The source was cultured PBMCs, collected from culture after CMV antigen stimulation. The CDR3 has the sequence CASSLRGTGLEKLFF. The sequence in DNA is TGTGCCAGCAGCTTAAGGGGGACAGGGCTAGAAAAACTGTTTTTT. Where the CDR3 stops, the reference TRBV7-9 and TRBJ1-4 genes take over; the full variable domain is DTGVSQNPRHKITKRGQNVTFRCDPISEHNRLYWYRQTLGQGPEFLTYFQNEAQLEKSRLLSDRFSAERPKGSFSTLEIQRTEQGDSAMYLCASSLRGTGLEKLFFGSGTQLSVL.